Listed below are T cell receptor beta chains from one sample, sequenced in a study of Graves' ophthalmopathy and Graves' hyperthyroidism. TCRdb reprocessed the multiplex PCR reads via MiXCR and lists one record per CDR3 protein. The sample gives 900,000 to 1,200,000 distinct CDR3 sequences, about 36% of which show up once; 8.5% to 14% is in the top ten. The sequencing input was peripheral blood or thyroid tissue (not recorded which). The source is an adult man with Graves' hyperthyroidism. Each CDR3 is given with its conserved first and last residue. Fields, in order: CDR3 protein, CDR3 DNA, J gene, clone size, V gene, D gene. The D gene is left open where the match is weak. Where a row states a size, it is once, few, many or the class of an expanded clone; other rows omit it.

CASGTQGGRAGELFF,TGTGCCAGCGGAACTCAGGGGGGCAGGGCCGGGGAGCTGTTTTTT,TRBJ2-2,-,TRBV7-2,-
CSVEDPTSGGVSYEQYF,TGCAGCGTTGAAGATCCGACTAGCGGGGGAGTTTCCTACGAGCAGTACTTC,TRBJ2-7,many,TRBV29-1,TRBD2
CASSPNSPNEQFF,TGTGCCAGCAGCCCCAATAGTCCCAATGAGCAGTTCTTC,TRBJ2-1,once,TRBV7-6,-
CASSTPGTANTGAFF,TGTGCCAGCAGCACTCCCGGGACAGCGAACACTGGAGCTTTCTTT,TRBJ1-1,-,TRBV5-4,TRBD1
CASRTTGRASRETQYF,TGTGCCAGTAGAACCACAGGGAGGGCGTCAAGAGAGACCCAGTACTTC,TRBJ2-5,few,TRBV19,-
CASSLQGVQETQYF,TGTGCCAGCAGCCTACAGGGGGTCCAAGAGACCCAGTACTTC,TRBJ2-5,many,TRBV7-7,TRBD1
CASSPRGGLPGELFF,TGTGCCAGCAGCCCTCGCGGGGGGTTGCCCGGGGAGCTGTTTTTT,TRBJ2-2,few,TRBV7-8,TRBD2
CASSLGGGLQPQHF,TGCGCCAGCAGCTTGGGCGGAGGGCTTCAGCCCCAGCATTTT,TRBJ1-5,-,TRBV5-1,-
CSLDGRTYEQYF,TGCAGCTTAGATGGCAGGACCTACGAGCAGTACTTC,TRBJ2-7,-,TRBV29-1,-
CASSFQGTNTEAFF,TGTGCCAGCAGCTTCCAAGGCACGAACACTGAAGCTTTCTTT,TRBJ1-1,-,TRBV11-2,-
CSVRQGAGSYEQYF,TGCAGCGTCCGACAGGGGGCAGGGTCCTACGAGCAGTACTTC,TRBJ2-7,-,TRBV29-1,TRBD1
CASSYTNRENTEAFF,TGTGCCAGCAGTTACACGAACAGGGAGAACACTGAAGCTTTCTTT,TRBJ1-1,few,TRBV6-6,-
CASSSDRRSYEQYF,TGTGCCAGCAGCTCGGACAGGAGATCCTACGAGCAGTACTTC,TRBJ2-7,few,TRBV7-9,TRBD1
CASSLAAPFTGELFF,TGTGCCAGCAGCTTAGCCGCCCCGTTCACCGGGGAGCTGTTTTTT,TRBJ2-2,many,TRBV11-2,-
CASSLVETQPNQPQHF,TGTGCCAGCAGCTTAGTTGAGACACAACCCAATCAGCCCCAGCATTTT,TRBJ1-5,many,TRBV7-8,-
CAISDPGGSGYTF,TGTGCCATCAGTGATCCAGGGGGCAGCGGCTACACCTTC,TRBJ1-2,many,TRBV10-3,TRBD1
CATSGGGQGAHYEQYF,TGTGCCACCAGTGGAGGAGGACAGGGGGCACACTACGAGCAGTACTTC,TRBJ2-7,many,TRBV24-1,TRBD1
CASSMDGSSNTGELFF,TGCGCCAGCAGCATGGACGGCAGTTCGAACACCGGGGAGCTGTTTTTT,TRBJ2-2,-,TRBV5-1,-
CASSQGLGVPANYGYTF,TGCGCCAGCAGCCAAGGCCTAGGTGTCCCAGCTAACTATGGCTACACCTTC,TRBJ1-2,many,TRBV4-3,-
CASSQDKNTGELFF,TGTGCCAGCAGCCAAGACAAGAACACTGGGGAGCTGTTTTTT,TRBJ2-2,-,TRBV7-2,-